This TCR beta chain was sequenced in a study of T cells in Graves' hyperthyroidism and ophthalmopathy. As for the study in general: Prior to any treatment, at the point of initial diagnosis, peripheral blood was collected. Study observations and caveats: In the analysis, a 13 V-J model separated ophthalmopathy from stable hyperthyroidism. Blood samples included most of the expanded thyroid clonotypes exceeding 0.001.

About this clonotype itself: Its antigen is as yet unknown.

Regions amplified from RNA transcripts were the TCR beta CDR3 regions. HTBI primers drove first-round RT-PCR of the TCR CDR3. MiXCR was run by TCRdb on the multiplex PCR reads, yielding one entry per CDR3 protein. This sample yields 350,000 to 400,000 distinct CDR3 sequences, of which about a fifth are seen a single time; roughly 3.5% belongs to the top ten. Germline V gene sequence: CDR1 MNHNS, CDR2 SASEGT. Trimming removed 6 bases from V and 5 bases from J; junction bases left unmatched: 2. The CDR3 covers 14 residues. Disease duration under 2 months; hyperthyroidism patients were aged 18 to 65. This clonotype originated in a young woman with Graves' hyperthyroidism. The J gene is TRBJ2-5, the V gene TRBV6-1; 14 nucleotides align to TRBD2. Sequenced sample: blood. CDR3 region: CASRGLAGAETQYF. The CDR3 bases are TGTGCCAGCAGGGGACTAGCGGGGGCTGAGACCCAGTACTTC.